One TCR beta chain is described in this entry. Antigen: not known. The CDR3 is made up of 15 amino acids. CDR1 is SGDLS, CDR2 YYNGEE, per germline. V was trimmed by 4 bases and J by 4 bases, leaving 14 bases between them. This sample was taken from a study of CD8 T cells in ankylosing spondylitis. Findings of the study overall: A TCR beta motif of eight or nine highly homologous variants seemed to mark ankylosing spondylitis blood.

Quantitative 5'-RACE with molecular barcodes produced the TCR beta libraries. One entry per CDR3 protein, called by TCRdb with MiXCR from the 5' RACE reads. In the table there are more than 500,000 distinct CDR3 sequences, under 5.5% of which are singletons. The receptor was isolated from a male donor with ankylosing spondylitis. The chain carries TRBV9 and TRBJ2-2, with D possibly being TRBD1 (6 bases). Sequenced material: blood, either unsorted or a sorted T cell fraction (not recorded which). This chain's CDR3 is CASSPQTGFTGELFF. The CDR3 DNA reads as TGTGCCAGCAGCCCACAGACAGGCTTCACCGGGGAGCTGTTTTTT.